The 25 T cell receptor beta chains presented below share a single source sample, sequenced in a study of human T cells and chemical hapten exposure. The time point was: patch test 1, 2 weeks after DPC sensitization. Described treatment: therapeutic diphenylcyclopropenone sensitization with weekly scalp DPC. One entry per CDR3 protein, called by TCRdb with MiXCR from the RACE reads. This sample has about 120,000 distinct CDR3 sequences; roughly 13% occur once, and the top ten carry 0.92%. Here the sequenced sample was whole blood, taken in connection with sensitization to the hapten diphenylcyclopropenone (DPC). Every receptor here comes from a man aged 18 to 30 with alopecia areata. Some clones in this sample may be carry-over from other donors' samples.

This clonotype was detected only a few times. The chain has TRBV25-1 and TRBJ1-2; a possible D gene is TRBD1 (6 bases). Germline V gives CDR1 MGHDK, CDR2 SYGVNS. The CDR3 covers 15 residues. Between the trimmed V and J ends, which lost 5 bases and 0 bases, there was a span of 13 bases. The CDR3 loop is CASSNWTDSNYGYTF. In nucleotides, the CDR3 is TGTGCCAGCAGTAACTGGACAGATTCTAACTATGGCTACACCTTC.

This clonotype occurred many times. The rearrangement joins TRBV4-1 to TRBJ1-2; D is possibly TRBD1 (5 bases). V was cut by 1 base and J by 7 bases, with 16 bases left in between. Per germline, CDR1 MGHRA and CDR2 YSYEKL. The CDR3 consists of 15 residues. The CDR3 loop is CASSQGFIQVFGYTF. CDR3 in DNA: TGCGCCAGCAGCCAAGGTTTTATACAGGTGTTTGGCTACACCTTC.

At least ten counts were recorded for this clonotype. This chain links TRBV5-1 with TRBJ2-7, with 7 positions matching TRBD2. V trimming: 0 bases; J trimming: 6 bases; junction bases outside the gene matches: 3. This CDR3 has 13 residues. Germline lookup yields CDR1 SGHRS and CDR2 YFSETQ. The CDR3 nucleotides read TGCGCCAGCAGCTTGGACGGGGGGAGCGAGCAGTACTTC. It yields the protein CASSLDGGSEQYF.

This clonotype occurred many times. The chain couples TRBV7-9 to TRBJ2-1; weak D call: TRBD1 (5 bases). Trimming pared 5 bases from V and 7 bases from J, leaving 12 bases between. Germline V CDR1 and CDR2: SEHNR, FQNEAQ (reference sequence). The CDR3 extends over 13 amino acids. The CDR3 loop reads CASSKKGWNEQFF. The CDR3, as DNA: TGTGCCAGCAGCAAAAAGGGGTGGAATGAGCAGTTCTTC.

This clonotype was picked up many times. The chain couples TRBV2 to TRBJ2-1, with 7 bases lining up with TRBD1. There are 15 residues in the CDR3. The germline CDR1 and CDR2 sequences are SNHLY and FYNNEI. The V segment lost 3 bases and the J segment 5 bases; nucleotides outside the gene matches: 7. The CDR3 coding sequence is TGTGCCAGCAGTGATAAACAGGGGTACAACAATGAGCAGTTCTTC. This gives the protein CASSDKQGYNNEQFF.

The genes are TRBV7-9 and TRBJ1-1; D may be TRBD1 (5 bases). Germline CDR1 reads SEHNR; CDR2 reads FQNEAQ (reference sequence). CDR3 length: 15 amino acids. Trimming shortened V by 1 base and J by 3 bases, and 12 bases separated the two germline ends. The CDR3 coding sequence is TGTGCCAGCAGCTTAGGATCAGGGAGGGACACTGAAGCTTTCTTT. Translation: CASSLGSGRDTEAFF.

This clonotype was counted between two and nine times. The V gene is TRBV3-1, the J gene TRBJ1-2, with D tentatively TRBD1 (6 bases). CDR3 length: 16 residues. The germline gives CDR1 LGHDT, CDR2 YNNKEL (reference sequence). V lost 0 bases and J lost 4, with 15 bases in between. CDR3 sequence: CASSQEALRGSYGYTF. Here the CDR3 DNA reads TGTGCCAGCAGCCAAGAGGCCCTCAGGGGTAGCTATGGCTACACCTTC.

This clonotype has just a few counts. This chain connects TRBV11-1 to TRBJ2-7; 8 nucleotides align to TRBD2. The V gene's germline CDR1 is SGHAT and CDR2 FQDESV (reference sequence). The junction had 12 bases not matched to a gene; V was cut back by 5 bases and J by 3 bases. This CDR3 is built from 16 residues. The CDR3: CASSLTPGLEIYEQYF. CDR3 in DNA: TGTGCCAGCAGCCTGACGCCGGGACTAGAAATCTACGAGCAGTACTTC.

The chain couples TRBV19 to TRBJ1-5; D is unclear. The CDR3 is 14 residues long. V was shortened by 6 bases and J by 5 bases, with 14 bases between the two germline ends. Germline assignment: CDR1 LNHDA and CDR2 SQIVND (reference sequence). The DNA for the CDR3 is TGTGCCAGTAGACGCCTGGGCGCGGATCAGCCCCAGCATTTT. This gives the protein CASRRLGADQPQHF.

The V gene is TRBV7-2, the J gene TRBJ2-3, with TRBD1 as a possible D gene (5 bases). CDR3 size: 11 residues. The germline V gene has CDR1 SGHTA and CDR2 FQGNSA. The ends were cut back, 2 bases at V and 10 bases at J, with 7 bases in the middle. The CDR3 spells CASSLLGAQYF. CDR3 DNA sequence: TGTGCCAGCAGCTTATTAGGGGCGCAGTATTTT. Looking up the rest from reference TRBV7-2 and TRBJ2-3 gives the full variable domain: GAGVSQSPSNKVTEKGKDVELRCDPISGHTALYWYRQSLGQGLEFLIYFQGNSAPDKSGLPSDRFSAERTGGSVSTLTIQRTQQEDSAVYLCASSLLGAQYFGPGTRLTVL.

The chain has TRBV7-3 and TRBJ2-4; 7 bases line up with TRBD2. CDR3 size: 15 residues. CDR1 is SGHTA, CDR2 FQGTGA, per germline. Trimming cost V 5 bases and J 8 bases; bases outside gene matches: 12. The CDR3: CASSQSGVGSDIQYF. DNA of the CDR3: TGTGCCAGCAGCCAAAGCGGGGTCGGTAGTGACATTCAGTACTTC.

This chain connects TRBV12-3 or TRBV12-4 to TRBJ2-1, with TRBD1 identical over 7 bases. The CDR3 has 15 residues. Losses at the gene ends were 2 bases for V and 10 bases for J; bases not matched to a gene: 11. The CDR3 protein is CASSLRESGTAEQFF. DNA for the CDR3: TGTGCCAGCAGTTTAAGGGAGTCAGGGACAGCCGAGCAGTTCTTC.

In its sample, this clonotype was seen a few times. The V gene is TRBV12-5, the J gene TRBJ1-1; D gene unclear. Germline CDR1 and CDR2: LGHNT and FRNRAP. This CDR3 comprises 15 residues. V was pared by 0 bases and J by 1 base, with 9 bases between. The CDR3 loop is CASGLVLNKNTEAFF. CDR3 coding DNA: TGTGCTAGTGGTTTGGTACTAAACAAGAACACTGAAGCTTTCTTT.

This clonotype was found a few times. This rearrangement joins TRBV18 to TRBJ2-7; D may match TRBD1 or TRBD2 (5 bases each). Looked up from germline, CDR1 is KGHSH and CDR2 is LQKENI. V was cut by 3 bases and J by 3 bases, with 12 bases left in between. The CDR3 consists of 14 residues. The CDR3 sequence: CASSPPGRSYEQYV. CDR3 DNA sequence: TGTGCCAGCTCACCCCCGGGACGGAGCTACGAGCAGTACGTC.

CDR3 coding DNA: TGCGCCAGCAGCTTGGCCAGGGGAACCTACGAGCAGTACTTC. This sequence encodes CASSLARGTYEQYF. The V and J genes are TRBV5-1 and TRBJ2-7; TRBD1 is a possible D gene (6 bases). V was shortened by 0 bases and J by 2 bases, with 9 bases between the two germline ends. Germline lookup yields CDR1 SGHRS and CDR2 YFSETQ. The CDR3 consists of 14 residues.

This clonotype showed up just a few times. In DNA, the CDR3 is TGTGCCAGCAGCTTATTCGGCACACCAGGACTAGCGGGGGGTCCTAGCACAGATACGCAGTATTTT. As protein: CASSLFGTPGLAGGPSTDTQYF. The V gene is TRBV7-9, the J gene TRBJ2-3, with TRBD2 matching over 14 bases. Trimming took 2 bases from V and 0 from J; bases not matched to a gene: 16. This CDR3 region has 22 residues. The germline gives CDR1 SEHNR, CDR2 FQNEAQ (reference sequence).

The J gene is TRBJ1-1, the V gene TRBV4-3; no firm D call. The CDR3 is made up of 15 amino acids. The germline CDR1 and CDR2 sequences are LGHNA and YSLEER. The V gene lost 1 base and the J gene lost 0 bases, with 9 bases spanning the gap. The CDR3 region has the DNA TGCGCCAGCAGCCAAGTAAGATCTCTGAACACTGAAGCTTTCTTT. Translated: CASSQVRSLNTEAFF.

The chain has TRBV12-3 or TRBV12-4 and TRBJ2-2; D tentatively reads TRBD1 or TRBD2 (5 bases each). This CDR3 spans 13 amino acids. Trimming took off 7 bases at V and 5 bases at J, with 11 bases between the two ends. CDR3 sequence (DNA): TGTGCCAGCACCCCGGGGCAGACCGGGGAGCTGTTTTTT. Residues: CASTPGQTGELFF.

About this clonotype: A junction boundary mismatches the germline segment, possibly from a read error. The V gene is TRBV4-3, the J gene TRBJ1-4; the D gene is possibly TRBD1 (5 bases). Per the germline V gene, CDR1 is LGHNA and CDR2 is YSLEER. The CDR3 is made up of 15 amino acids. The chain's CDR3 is CASSQDAGLNEKLLF. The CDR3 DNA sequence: TGCGCCAGCAGCCAAGATGCGGGACTTAATGAAAAACTGCTTTTT.

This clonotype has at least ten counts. The DNA of the CDR3 is TGTGCCAGCAGCCTCTCTATACTAGCGGGGAACGAGCAGTACTTC. Its translation is CASSLSILAGNEQYF. The chain is built from TRBV7-2 and TRBJ2-7; 10 bases fit TRBD2. This CDR3 comprises 15 residues. Looked up from germline, CDR1 is SGHTA and CDR2 is FQGNSA. V was clipped by 5 bases and J by 5 bases; unmatched bases: 9.

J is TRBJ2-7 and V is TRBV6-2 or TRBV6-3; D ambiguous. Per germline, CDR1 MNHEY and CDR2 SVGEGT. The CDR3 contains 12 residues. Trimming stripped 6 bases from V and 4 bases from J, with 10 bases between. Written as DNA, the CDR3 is TGTGCCAGCAGGGAGACATCGTACGAGCAGTACTTC. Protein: CASRETSYEQYF.

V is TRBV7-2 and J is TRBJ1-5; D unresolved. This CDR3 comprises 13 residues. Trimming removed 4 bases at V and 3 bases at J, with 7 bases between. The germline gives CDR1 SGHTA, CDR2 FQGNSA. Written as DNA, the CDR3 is TGTGCCAGCAGCTCGCTGGTCAATCAGCCCCAGCATTTT. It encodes CASSSLVNQPQHF.

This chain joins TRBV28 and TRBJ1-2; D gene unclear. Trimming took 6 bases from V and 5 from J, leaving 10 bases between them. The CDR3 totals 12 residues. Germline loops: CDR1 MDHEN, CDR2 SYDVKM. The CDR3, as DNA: TGTGCCAGCAGGGACCCACGGTATGGCTACACCTTC. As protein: CASRDPRYGYTF.

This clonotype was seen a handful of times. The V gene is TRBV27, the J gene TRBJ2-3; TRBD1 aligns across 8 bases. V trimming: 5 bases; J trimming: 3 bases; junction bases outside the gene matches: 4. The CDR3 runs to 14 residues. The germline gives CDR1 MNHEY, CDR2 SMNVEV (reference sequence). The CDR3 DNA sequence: TGTGCCAGCAGTCCCAGGGGGCGGACAGATACGCAGTATTTT. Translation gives CASSPRGRTDTQYF.

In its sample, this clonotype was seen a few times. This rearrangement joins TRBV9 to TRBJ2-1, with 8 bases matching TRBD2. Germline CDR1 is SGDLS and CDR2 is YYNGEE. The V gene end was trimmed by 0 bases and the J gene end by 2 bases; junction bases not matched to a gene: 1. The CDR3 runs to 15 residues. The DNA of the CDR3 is TGTGCCAGCAGCGTAGGGACTAGCACCTACAATGAGCAGTTCTTC. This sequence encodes CASSVGTSTYNEQFF.